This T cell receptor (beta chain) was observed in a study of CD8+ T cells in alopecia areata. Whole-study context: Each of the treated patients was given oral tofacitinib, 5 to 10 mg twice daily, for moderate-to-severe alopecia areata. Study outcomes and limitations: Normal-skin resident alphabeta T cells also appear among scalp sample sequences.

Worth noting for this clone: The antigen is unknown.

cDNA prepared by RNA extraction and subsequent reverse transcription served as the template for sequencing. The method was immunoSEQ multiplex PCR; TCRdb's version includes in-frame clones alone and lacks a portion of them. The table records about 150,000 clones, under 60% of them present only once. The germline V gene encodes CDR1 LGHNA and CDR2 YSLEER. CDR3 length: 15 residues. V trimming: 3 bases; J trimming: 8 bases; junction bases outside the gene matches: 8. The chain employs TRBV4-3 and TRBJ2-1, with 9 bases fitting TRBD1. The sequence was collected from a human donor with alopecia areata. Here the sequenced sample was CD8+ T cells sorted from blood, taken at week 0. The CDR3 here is CASSQVDRGEDEQFF. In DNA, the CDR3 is TGCGCCAGCAGCCAGGTGGACAGGGGAGAGGATGAGCAGTTCTTC.